This T cell receptor (beta chain) was found in a study of T cell responses to AZD1222 COVID-19 vaccine. This CDR3 has 15 amino acids. CDR1 SGHDN and CDR2 FVKESK come from the germline V gene. The V gene lost 0 bases and the J gene lost 2 bases, with 9 bases spanning the gap. Study-level points and caveats: Spike-wide vaccine-associated CD4 TCRs dominated at 160-218 and 743-854. At baseline, just a handful of AZD1222 recipients tested seropositive. The study found Spike-specific TCR breadth and depth rose after two AZD1222 doses.

A word on this clone: Its target is not known.

Clones were sequenced by immunoSEQ multiplex PCR, and TCRdb holds only the in-frame ones, with some missing. Of 85,000 to 95,000 clones in the sample, approximately 89% are singletons; the top ten hold 5% to 6.5%. This sequence joins TRBV14 and TRBJ2-3, with D unresolved. The material sequenced was peripheral blood, taken 28 days after the second AZD1222 dose. The clonotype comes from an adult who received the AZD1222 COVID-19 vaccine. In DNA, the CDR3 is TGTGCCAGCAGCCAAGAGGGAAGGTTCACAGATACGCAGTATTTT. Amino acids: CASSQEGRFTDTQYF.